This T cell receptor (beta chain) was observed in a study of CD8 T cells in Susac syndrome. From germline, CDR1 is MNHNS and CDR2 SASEGT. J was trimmed by 5 bases and V by 5 bases; bases with no gene match: 10. CDR3 length equals 15 residues. CD8+ and CD4+ T cells circulating in blood were sequenced for TCR beta. TEMRA cells were FACS-enriched, while CD8+ and CD4+ T cells were negatively isolated. When the RNA was reverse transcribed, random hexamers were used with an input of 0.5 to 1 ug. Amplification of the TCR beta CDR3 was carried out by immunoSEQ multiplex PCR, which spanned a total of 54 Vbeta and 13 Jbeta segments. TCRdb called the immunoSEQ multiplex PCR reads again in MiXCR, with one record for every CDR3 protein. The sample includes about 300,000 distinct CDR3 sequences, over 75% of them seen just once.

The receptor was derived from a human donor with multiple sclerosis. This chain links TRBV6-1 with TRBJ2-3, with TRBD1 matching over 7 bases. Sequencing was performed on CD8+ T cells from PBMCs. The CDR3 DNA reads TGTGCCAGCAGTATTAACAGGGGTTCACAAGATACGCAGTATTTT. It yields the protein CASSINRGSQDTQYF.